This T cell receptor beta chain was observed in a study of OX40 agonist ivuxolimab in advanced cancers. The data were produced by immunoSEQ multiplex PCR, yet TCRdb's version contains in-frame clones alone and is incomplete. Of tens of thousands of clones in the sample, about 90% are singletons; the top ten hold around 1.8%. The source was CD4+ or CD8+ T cells sorted from blood, collected in a trial of the OX40 agonist ivuxolimab. The sequence was collected from an adult with an advanced solid tumor such as melanoma, head and neck, liver or kidney cancer.

DNA of the CDR3: TGCAGCGTTAAAAGACTCCTTAGTGGCGGGGAGCTGTTTTTT. This translates into CSVKRLLSGGELFF. The chain carries TRBV29-1 and TRBJ2-2; D uncertain. The V and J ends lost 5 bases and 7 bases respectively, with 17 bases between them. CDR3 size: 14 residues. Germline V gives CDR1 SQVTM, CDR2 ANQGSEA.